This T cell receptor beta chain is drawn from a study of T-cell reconstitution after alpha-beta-depleted transplantation in children. Trimming took 6 bases from V and 5 from J, leaving 9 bases between them. From germline, CDR1 is SGDLS and CDR2 YYNGEE. CDR3 length: 12 residues. Researchers prepared the TCRbeta library using unique molecular identifiers, the study reports. TCRdb fed the PCR reads into MiXCR, producing one record per CDR3 protein. The sample consists of about half a million distinct CDR3 sequences, about 12% of them appearing once. The rearrangement uses TRBV9 and TRBJ2-1; TRBD2 might be the D (6 bases). The specimen was PBMCs from the stem cell graft donor, collected from the stem cell graft. This TCR was recovered from a human donor who donated a stem cell graft to a child with combined immunodeficiency. CDR3 residues: CASTGGDNEQFF. The CDR3 DNA reads as TGTGCCAGCACTGGCGGGGACAATGAGCAGTTCTTC.